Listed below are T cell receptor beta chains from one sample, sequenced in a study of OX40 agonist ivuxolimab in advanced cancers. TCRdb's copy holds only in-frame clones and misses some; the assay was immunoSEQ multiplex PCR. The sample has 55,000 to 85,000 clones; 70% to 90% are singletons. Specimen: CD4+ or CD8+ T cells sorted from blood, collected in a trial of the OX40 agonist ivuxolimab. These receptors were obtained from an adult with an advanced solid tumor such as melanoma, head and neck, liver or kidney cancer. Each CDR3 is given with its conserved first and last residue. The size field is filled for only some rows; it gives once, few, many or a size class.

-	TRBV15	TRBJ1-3	CATSRARGMGNTIYF
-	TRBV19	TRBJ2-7	CASSMWTGGEQYF
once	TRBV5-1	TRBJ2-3	CASSPEVAGGTDTQYF
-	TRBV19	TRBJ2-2	CASKGGSGSGTGELFF
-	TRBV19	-	CASSIGGGTSYEQYF
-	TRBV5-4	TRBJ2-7	CASSPRGGQGQYEQYF
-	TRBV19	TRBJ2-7	CASSLRTAYEQYF
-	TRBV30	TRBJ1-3	CAWIDRDRGFVGNTIYF
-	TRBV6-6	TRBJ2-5	CASSPAGTGAETQYF
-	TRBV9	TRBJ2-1	CASSVAGGLNNEQFF
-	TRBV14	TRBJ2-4	CASSQDGRLAKNIQYF
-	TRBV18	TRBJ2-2	CASSPGYAGELFF
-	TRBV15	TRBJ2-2	CATAENTGELFF
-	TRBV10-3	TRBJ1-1	CAISRVNTEAFF
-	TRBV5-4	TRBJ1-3	CASSLGAGSGNTIYF
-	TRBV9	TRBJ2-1	CASSVRDISYNEQFF
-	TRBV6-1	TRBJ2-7	CASSLTSWSYEQYF
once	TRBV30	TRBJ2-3	CAWSVGTSPSTDTQYF
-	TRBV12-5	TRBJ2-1	CASGLEQSYNEQFF
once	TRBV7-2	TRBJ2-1	CASNLAGGPVKNEQFF
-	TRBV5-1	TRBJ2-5	CASSRRSSGTLQETQYF
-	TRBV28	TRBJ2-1	CASSPTSGRGRNEQFF
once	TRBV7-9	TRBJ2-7	CASSLVGQSYEQYF
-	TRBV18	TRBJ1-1	CASSPRQDTTEAFF
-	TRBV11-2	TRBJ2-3	CASSAWDRAPTDTQYF
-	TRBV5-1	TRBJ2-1	CASSPGLAGPNEQFF
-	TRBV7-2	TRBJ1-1	CASSFAGGNTEAFF
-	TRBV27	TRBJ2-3	CASSFKPPGLAGGALDTQYF
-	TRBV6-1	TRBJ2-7	CASSLGSYEQYF